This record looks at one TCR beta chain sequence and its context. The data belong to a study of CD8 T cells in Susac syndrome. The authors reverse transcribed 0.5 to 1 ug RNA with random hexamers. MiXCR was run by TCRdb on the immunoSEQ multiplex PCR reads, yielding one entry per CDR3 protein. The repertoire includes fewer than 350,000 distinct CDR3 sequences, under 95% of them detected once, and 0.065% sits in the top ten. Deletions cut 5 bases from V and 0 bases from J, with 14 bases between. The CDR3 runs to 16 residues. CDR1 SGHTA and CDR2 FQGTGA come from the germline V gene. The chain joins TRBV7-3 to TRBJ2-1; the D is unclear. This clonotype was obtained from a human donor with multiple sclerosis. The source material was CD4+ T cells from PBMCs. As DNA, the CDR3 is TGTGCCAGCAGCAGCCGTGGCGGCAGCTCCTACAATGAGCAGTTCTTC. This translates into CASSSRGGSSYNEQFF.